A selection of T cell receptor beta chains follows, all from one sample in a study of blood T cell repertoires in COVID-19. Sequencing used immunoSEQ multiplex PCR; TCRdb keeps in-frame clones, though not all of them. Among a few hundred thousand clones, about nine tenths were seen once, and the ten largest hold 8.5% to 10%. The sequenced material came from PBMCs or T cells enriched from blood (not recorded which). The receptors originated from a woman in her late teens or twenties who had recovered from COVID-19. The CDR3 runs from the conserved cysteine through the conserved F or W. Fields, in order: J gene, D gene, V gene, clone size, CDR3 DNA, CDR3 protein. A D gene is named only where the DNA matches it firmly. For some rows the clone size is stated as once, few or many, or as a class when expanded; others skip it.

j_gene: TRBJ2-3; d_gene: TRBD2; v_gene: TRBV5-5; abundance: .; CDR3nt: TGTGCCAGCAGGCCGGGACTAGCGTCAGATACGCAGTATTTT; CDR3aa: CASRPGLASDTQYF
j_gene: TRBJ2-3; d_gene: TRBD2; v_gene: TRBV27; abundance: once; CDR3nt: TGTGCCAGCAGTTTATCTATGCATGAGGGAGGGACGACAGATACGCAGTATTTT; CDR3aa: CASSLSMHEGGTTDTQYF
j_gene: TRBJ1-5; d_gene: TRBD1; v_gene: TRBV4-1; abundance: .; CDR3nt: TGCGCCAGCAGCCAAGAGACAGGGAACAATCAGCCCCAGCATTTT; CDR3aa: CASSQETGNNQPQHF
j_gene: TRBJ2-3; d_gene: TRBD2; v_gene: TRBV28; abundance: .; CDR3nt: TGTGCCAGCACGGCTAGCGGTTCAGATACGCAGTATTTT; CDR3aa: CASTASGSDTQYF
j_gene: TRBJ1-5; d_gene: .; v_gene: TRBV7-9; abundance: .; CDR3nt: TGTGCCCGTGCGCGGGGACATCAGCCCCAGCATTTT; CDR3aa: CARARGHQPQHF
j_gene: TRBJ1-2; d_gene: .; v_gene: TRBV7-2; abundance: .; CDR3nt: TGTGCCAGCAGCTTAGTCGAACAAACGGGCTACACCTTC; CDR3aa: CASSLVEQTGYTF
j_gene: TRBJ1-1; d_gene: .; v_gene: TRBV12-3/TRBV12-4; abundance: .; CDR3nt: TGTGCCAGTCTCGGGATTTCGGGCACTGAAGCTTTCTTT; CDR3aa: CASLGISGTEAFF
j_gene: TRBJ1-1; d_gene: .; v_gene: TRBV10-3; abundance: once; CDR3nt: TGTGCCATGCAACAGGGTATGAACACTGAAGCTTTCTTT; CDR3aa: CAMQQGMNTEAFF
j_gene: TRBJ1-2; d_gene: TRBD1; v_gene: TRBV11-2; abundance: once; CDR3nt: TGTGCCAGCAGCTCGGACAGGGGGGGAGGCTACACCTTC; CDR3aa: CASSSDRGGGYTF
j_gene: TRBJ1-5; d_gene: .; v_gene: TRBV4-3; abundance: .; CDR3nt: TGCGCCAGCAGCCAAGACCCTTTCCAGAATAGCAATCAGCCCCAGCATTTT; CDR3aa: CASSQDPFQNSNQPQHF
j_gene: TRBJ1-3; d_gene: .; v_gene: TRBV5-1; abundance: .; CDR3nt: TGCGCCAGCAGCCCCTTTAGGGCAGGGTCTGGAAACACCATATATTTT; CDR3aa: CASSPFRAGSGNTIYF
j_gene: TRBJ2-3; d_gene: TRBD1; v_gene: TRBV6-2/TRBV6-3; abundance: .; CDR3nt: TGTGCCAGCAGTTGGACAGGGAGTACAGATACGCAGTATTTT; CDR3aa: CASSWTGSTDTQYF
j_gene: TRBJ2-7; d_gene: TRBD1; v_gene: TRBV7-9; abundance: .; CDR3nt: TGTGCCAGCAGCTTAGAGACAGGGGGCGTTAGCCACGAGCAGTACTTC; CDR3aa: CASSLETGGVSHEQYF
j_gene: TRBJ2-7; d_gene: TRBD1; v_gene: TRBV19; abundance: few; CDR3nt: TGTGCCAGTAGTAATCGACAGGGCAGGTACGAGCAGTACTTC; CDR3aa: CASSNRQGRYEQYF
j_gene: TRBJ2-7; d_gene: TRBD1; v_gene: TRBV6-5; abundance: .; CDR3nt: TGTGCCAGCAGGCCACAACGGGACAGGGTAATAGAGCAGTACTTC; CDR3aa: CASRPQRDRVIEQYF
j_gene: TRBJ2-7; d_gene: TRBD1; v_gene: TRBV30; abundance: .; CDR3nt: TGTGCCTGGAGTTCGACAGGGGGTTTCTACGAGCAGTACTTC; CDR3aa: CAWSSTGGFYEQYF
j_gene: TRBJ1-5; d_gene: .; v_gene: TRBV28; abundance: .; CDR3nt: TGTGCCAGCACCCCGCGGGGGGTTGTGAGCAATCAGCCCCAGCATTTT; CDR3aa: CASTPRGVVSNQPQHF
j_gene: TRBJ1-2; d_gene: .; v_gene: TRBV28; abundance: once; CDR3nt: TGTGCCTCGGCGGGGGGGCGAGGCTATGGCTACACCTTC; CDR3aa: CASAGGRGYGYTF